The 22 T cell receptor beta chains below all came from one sample that was sequenced in a study of lymphopenia after photon versus proton radiotherapy. Using immunoSEQ multiplex PCR, the repertoire was profiled, and TCRdb retains in-frame clones only, with some absent. The sample carries some 16,000 clones, approximately 86% recorded once. The sample was peripheral blood, taken from a patient treated with proton-based radiotherapy. Source of these receptors: a woman in her sixties or seventies with cholangiocarcinoma. Some clones in this sample may be carry-over from other donors' samples.

The rearrangement joins TRBV27 to TRBJ1-5; tentative D call: TRBD1 (5 bases). V gave up 5 bases and J gave up 5 bases, with 13 bases separating them. The CDR3 contains 14 residues. CDR1 and CDR2 from the germline V gene are MNHEY and SMNVEV (reference sequence). The CDR3 is CASSPIDSDQPQHF. CDR3 DNA sequence: TGTGCCAGCAGTCCGATAGACAGTGATCAGCCCCAGCATTTT.

The V call is TRBV6-6, the J call TRBJ2-7; 11 bases match TRBD2. Germline CDR1 reads MNHNY; CDR2 reads SVGAGI (reference sequence). This CDR3 is 15 amino acids long. V trimming: 0 bases; J trimming: 7 bases; junction bases outside the gene matches: 5. This CDR3 reads CASSYSTSGTTEQYF. The CDR3 DNA is TGTGCCAGCAGTTACTCGACTAGCGGGACGACTGAGCAGTACTTC.

The J gene is TRBJ1-2, the V gene TRBV6-1; no reliable D call. Trimming took 3 bases from V and 4 from J, leaving 0 bases between them. The germline V gene has CDR1 MNHNS and CDR2 SASEGT. The CDR3 has 10 amino acids. The CDR3 nucleotides are TGTGCCAGCAGTGACTATGGCTACACCTTC. This gives the protein CASSDYGYTF.

V is TRBV6-5 and J is TRBJ2-2; no clear D. Germline V lookup: CDR1 MNHEY, CDR2 SVGAGI. V gave up 2 bases and J gave up 8 bases, with 9 bases separating them. The CDR3 sequence is 13 residues long. The DNA of the CDR3 is TGTGCCAGCAGTTACGGAGTTTCAGGGGAGCTGTTTTTT. Residues: CASSYGVSGELFF.

This clone came up once. The chain links TRBV6-6 to TRBJ1-5; 10 positions agree with TRBD1. V lost 5 bases and J lost 7; bases outside the gene matches: 5. CDR3 length: 14 residues. The germline gives CDR1 MNHNY, CDR2 SVGAGI (reference sequence). The DNA for the CDR3 is TGTGCCAGCAGTGGGACAGGGGTTTTGCAGCCCCAGCATTTT. Translated: CASSGTGVLQPQHF.

This clone has only one observation. This chain connects TRBV15 to TRBJ2-5; no reliable D call. The germline V gene has CDR1 LNHNV and CDR2 YYDKDF (reference sequence). The ends were cut back, 0 bases at V and 2 bases at J, with 1 base in the middle. This CDR3 comprises 12 residues. The CDR3 coding sequence is TGTGCCACCAGCAGAGATCAAGAGACCCAGTACTTC. Translated, it gives CATSRDQETQYF.

The chain carries TRBV20-1 and TRBJ1-1; D gene unclear. V gave up 3 bases and J gave up 8 bases, with 10 bases separating them. The CDR3 sequence is 11 residues long. CDR1 is DFQATT, CDR2 SNEGSKA, per germline (reference sequence). The CDR3 bases are TGCAGTGCTAGTACGGAGGGCGAAGCTTTCTTT. Amino acid sequence: CSASTEGEAFF.

The rearrangement uses TRBV13 and TRBJ1-1; perhaps TRBD1 as D (5 bases). The V end lost 0 bases, the J end lost 2 bases, and 10 bases lay between the germline ends. Germline lookup yields CDR1 PRHDT and CDR2 FYEKMQ (reference sequence). This CDR3 is 15 amino acids long. DNA for the CDR3: TGTGCCAGCAGCTTAGGGTCTGGGGGAAACACTGAAGCTTTCTTT. It translates to CASSLGSGGNTEAFF.

This clone was seen more than once but under ten times. This chain uses TRBV5-1 with TRBJ2-2; D remains ambiguous. CDR1 is SGHRS and CDR2 is YFSETQ in the germline V gene. The CDR3 is made up of 13 amino acids. Trimming removed 2 bases at V and 4 bases at J, with 6 bases between. The CDR3 DNA follows: TGCGCCAGCAGCTTTGTGGTCACCGGGGAGCTGTTTTTT. It translates to CASSFVVTGELFF.

The chain has TRBV28 and TRBJ2-7; 9 nucleotides line up with TRBD1. Looked up from germline, CDR1 is MDHEN and CDR2 is SYDVKM. The CDR3 runs 13 residues. V was pared by 4 bases and J by 3 bases, with 1 base of the junction left unmatched. The CDR3 sequence: CASSSGQGYEQYF. The CDR3 coding sequence is TGTGCCAGCAGTTCGGGACAGGGCTACGAGCAGTACTTC.

The V and J genes are TRBV9 and TRBJ1-1; no clear D. Germline CDR1 reads SGDLS; CDR2 reads YYNGEE. The V and J ends lost 0 bases and 8 bases respectively, with 11 bases between them. The CDR3 runs to 13 residues. The CDR3 nucleotides are TGTGCCAGCAGCGTAGCTTTTGAAGGGGAAGCTTTCTTT. This encodes CASSVAFEGEAFF.

The J gene is TRBJ2-5, the V gene TRBV5-1; D call uncertain. Trimming stripped 0 bases from V and 7 bases from J, with 16 bases between. The CDR3 totals 15 residues. In germline, CDR1 is SGHRS, CDR2 YFSETQ. As DNA, the CDR3 is TGCGCCAGCAGCTTGGAGTCCCCGATCAGACGGACCCAGTACTTC. Its protein is CASSLESPIRRTQYF.

The genes are TRBV5-1 and TRBJ1-3, with D perhaps TRBD1 (5 bases). V was trimmed by 0 bases and J by 1 base, leaving 8 bases between them. This CDR3 is built from 15 residues. Germline V gives CDR1 SGHRS, CDR2 YFSETQ. CDR3 DNA: TGCGCCAGCAGCTTGGACAGGACGTCTGGAAACACCATATATTTT. It codes for CASSLDRTSGNTIYF.

This chain links TRBV5-8 with TRBJ2-1; TRBD1 aligns across 9 bases. The CDR3 is 17 residues long. V gave up 3 bases and J gave up 11 bases; unmatched junction bases: 18. Germline-derived CDR1 and CDR2 are SGHTS and YDEGEE. Here the CDR3 DNA reads TGTGCCAGCAGCTACCGAAACTCGGACAGGGGAATCGCCAAGCAGTTCTTC. Its translation is CASSYRNSDRGIAKQFF.

This clone was detected once. V gene TRBV2 combines with J gene TRBJ2-1; tentative D call: TRBD1 (5 bases). The CDR3 length is 12 residues. The germline CDR1 and CDR2 sequences are SNHLY and FYNNEI. Trimming removed 8 bases from V and 10 bases from J, with 15 bases in between. CDR3 bases: TGTGCCAGCCTAACAGGTATTTGGGAGCAGTTCTTC. It is translated as CASLTGIWEQFF.

The chain is built from TRBV19 and TRBJ2-1; TRBD2 matches at 8 bases. The V gene end was trimmed by 3 bases and the J gene end by 5 bases; junction bases not matched to a gene: 6. Germline CDR1 is LNHDA and CDR2 is SQIVND (reference sequence). This CDR3 has 15 amino acids. This CDR3 reads CASSIWTSSHNEQFF. In DNA form, the CDR3 reads TGTGCCAGTAGTATTTGGACTAGCAGCCACAATGAGCAGTTCTTC.

The chain uses TRBV29-1 and TRBJ2-1; D is undetermined. The ends were cut back, 7 bases at V and 6 bases at J, with 16 bases in the middle. This CDR3 spans 13 amino acids. Germline V gene lookup returns CDR1 SQVTM and CDR2 ANQGSEA. CDR3 DNA: TGCAGCGGACTCCTCCGGCAGGCCAATGAGCAGTTCTTC. It yields the protein CSGLLRQANEQFF.

V gene TRBV6-1 combines with J gene TRBJ2-3, with a tentative D call TRBD2 (5 bases). V lost 4 bases, J lost 8 bases, and 19 bases lay in between. Germline assignment: CDR1 MNHNS and CDR2 SASEGT. CDR3 length: 15 amino acids. Here the CDR3 reads CASSVGSSHGGTQYF. The CDR3 DNA is TGTGCCAGCAGTGTTGGATCCTCACACGGAGGTACGCAGTATTTT.

The chain employs TRBV10-2 and TRBJ1-5; 7 positions match TRBD1. The CDR3 consists of 14 residues. Germline CDR1 reads WSHSY; CDR2 reads SAAADI. The trim removed 8 bases at V and 3 bases at J, leaving 7 bases unmatched. The DNA of the CDR3 is TGCGCCAGCGCCCCGACAGGGTCCAATCAGCCCCAGCATTTT. Translated: CASAPTGSNQPQHF.

This chain connects TRBV19 to TRBJ2-2; TRBD2 might be the D (5 bases). There are 14 residues in the CDR3. Germline CDR1 and CDR2: LNHDA and SQIVND (reference sequence). Trimming left V 4 bases short and J 5 bases short, with 11 bases between. The CDR3 region is CASSTLASTGELFF. CDR3 nucleotides: TGTGCCAGTAGTACGCTAGCTAGTACCGGGGAGCTGTTTTTT.

This rearrangement joins TRBV29-1 to TRBJ2-3, with 9 bases matching TRBD2. The junction had 11 bases not matched to a gene; V was cut back by 6 bases and J by 4 bases. Germline V gene sequence: CDR1 SQVTM, CDR2 ANQGSEA. The CDR3 extends over 15 amino acids. CDR3 region: CSVTSGASFADTQYF. The CDR3 nucleotides are TGCAGCGTGACTAGCGGAGCCTCATTCGCAGATACGCAGTATTTT.

The rearrangement joins TRBV5-4 to TRBJ2-1, with TRBD2 identical over 10 bases. Germline V gene lookup returns CDR1 SGHNT and CDR2 YYREEE (reference sequence). Trimming at V came to 7 bases and at J to 7 bases, leaving 11 bases not matched to a gene. This CDR3 has 15 amino acids. CDR3 in DNA: TGTGCCAGCCTGGACCCGGGACTAGCGAGAAATGAGCAGTTCTTC. Translated: CASLDPGLARNEQFF.